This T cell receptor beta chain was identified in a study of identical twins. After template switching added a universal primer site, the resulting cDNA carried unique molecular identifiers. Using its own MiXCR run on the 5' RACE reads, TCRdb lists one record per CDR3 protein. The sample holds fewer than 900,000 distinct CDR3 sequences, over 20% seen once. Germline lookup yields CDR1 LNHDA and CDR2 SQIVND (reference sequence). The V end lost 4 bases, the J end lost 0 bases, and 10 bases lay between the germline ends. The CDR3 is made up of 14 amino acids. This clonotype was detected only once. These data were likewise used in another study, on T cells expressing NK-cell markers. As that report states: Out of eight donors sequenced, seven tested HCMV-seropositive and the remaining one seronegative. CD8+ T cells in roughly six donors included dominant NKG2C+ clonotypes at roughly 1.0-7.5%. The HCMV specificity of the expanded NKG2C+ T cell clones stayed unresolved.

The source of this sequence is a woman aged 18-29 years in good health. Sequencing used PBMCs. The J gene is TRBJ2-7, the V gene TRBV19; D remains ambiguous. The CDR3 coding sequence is TGTGCCAGTAGTAGGTCGTCCTCCTCCTACGAGCAGTACTTC. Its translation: CASSRSSSSYEQYF.